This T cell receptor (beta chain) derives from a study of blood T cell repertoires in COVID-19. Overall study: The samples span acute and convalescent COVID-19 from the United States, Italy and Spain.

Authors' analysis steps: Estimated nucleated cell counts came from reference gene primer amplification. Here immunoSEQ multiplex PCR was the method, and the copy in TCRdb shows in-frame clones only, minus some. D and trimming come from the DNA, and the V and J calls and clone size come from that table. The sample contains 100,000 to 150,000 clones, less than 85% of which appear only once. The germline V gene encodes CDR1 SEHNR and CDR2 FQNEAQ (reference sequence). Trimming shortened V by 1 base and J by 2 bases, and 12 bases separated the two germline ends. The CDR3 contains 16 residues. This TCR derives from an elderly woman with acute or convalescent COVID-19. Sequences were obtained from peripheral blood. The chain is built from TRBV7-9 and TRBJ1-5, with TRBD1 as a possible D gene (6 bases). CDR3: CASSLEQGGGNQPQHF. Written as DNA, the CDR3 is TGTGCCAGCAGCTTAGAACAGGGTGGAGGCAATCAGCCCCAGCATTTT.